This T cell receptor (beta chain) was documented in a study of response to subunit inactivated influenza vaccine. Study results and limitations: Authors suggested each seasonal flu vaccination may recruit only limited numbers of new T cells.

TCRdb ran MiXCR on the RT-PCR reads and lists one entry per CDR3 protein. The top ten clones hold less than 4% of a sample with around 530,000 distinct CDR3 sequences, more than 15% of them seen once. Trimming removed 4 bases from V and 0 bases from J, with 10 bases in between. CDR1 LNHDA and CDR2 SQIVND come from the germline V gene (reference sequence). The CDR3 totals 16 residues. As to this clonotype: No antigen is known for it.

This specimen was CD4+ T cells sorted from PBMCs, taken approximately 25 months after vaccination. The chain joins TRBV19 to TRBJ2-6; D possibly corresponds to TRBD1 (5 bases). The TCR originated in a man aged 45-69 years who received an inactivated influenza vaccine. CDR3 in DNA: TGTGCCAGTAGTAATCGACAGTCCTCTGGGGCCAACGTCCTGACTTTC. Its protein product is CASSNRQSSGANVLTF.